Each of the 17 T cell receptor beta chains below was sequenced from the same sample in a study of CD4+ T cells in melanoma. Here immunoSEQ multiplex PCR was the method, and the copy in TCRdb shows in-frame clones only, minus some. The repertoire holds 15,000 to 20,000 clones, with 81% as singletons. The sequenced sample consisted of cells from a culture (not recorded whether cultured in vitro). Source of these receptors: a human donor with melanoma.

The chain uses TRBV25-1 and TRBJ1-1, with TRBD1 identical over 8 bases. Losses at the gene ends were 5 bases for V and 6 bases for J; bases not matched to a gene: 11. Germline V gene lookup returns CDR1 MGHDK and CDR2 SYGVNS. This CDR3 is 15 amino acids long. CDR3 amino acids: CASSSGGIRLAEAFF. Written as DNA, the CDR3 is TGTGCCAGCAGTTCAGGGGGCATACGACTCGCTGAAGCTTTCTTT.

This rearrangement joins TRBV6-5 to TRBJ1-2; D gene ambiguous. Germline loops: CDR1 MNHEY, CDR2 SVGAGI. This CDR3 contains 14 residues. Deletions cut 0 bases from V and 2 bases from J, with 7 bases between. CDR3 sequence: CASSYSKLNYGYTF. The CDR3 DNA is TGTGCCAGCAGTTACTCGAAGCTAAACTATGGCTACACCTTC.

This chain uses TRBV6-5 with TRBJ2-1; maybe TRBD2 (6 bases). With 8 bases removed from V and 9 bases from J, the gap between germline ends came to 20 bases. There are 14 residues in the CDR3. CDR1 MNHEY and CDR2 SVGAGI come from the germline V gene. In nucleotides, the CDR3 is TGTGCCAGCGGACGGGGGATTCGCTCCGGTGAGCAGTTCTTC. Its protein product is CASGRGIRSGEQFF.

This clone was seen a single time. The chain links TRBV30 to TRBJ2-5; possible D gene TRBD2, 5 bases. This CDR3 contains 13 residues. Deletions cut 7 bases from V and 1 base from J, with 13 bases between. Germline lookup yields CDR1 GTSNPN and CDR2 SVGIG (reference sequence). Here the CDR3 DNA reads TGTGCCTTAACCGACGGAGGCCAAGAGACCCAGTACTTC. It codes for CALTDGGQETQYF.

This clone appeared a few times. V is TRBV11-2 and J is TRBJ1-6; 7 bases line up with TRBD1. From germline, CDR1 is SGHAT and CDR2 FQNNGV. V dropped 4 bases and J dropped 9; count of bases not matched to a gene: 9. The CDR3 extends over 15 amino acids. The chain's CDR3 is CASSWQGVGTSPLHF. CDR3 coding DNA: TGTGCCAGCAGCTGGCAGGGGGTCGGTACTTCACCCCTCCACTTT.

This clone was counted once. The chain links TRBV30 to TRBJ2-7; 14 bases are shared with TRBD2. V was pared by 3 bases and J by 2 bases, with 3 bases of the junction left unmatched. The CDR3 has 15 residues. CDR1 and CDR2 from the germline V gene are GTSNPN and SVGIG (reference sequence). The CDR3: CAWSPTSGGAYEQYF. The CDR3 bases are TGTGCCTGGAGCCCGACTAGCGGGGGGGCCTACGAGCAGTACTTC.

The CDR3 DNA follows: TGTGCCAGCAGCCAAGGACTAGCGGGGAGCCAAGAGACCCAGTACTTC. As protein: CASSQGLAGSQETQYF. This rearrangement joins TRBV9 to TRBJ2-5; TRBD2 matches at 12 bases. The CDR3 covers 16 residues. From germline, CDR1 is SGDLS and CDR2 YYNGEE. V was pared by 4 bases and J by 1 base, with 5 bases of the junction left unmatched.

J is TRBJ2-7 and V is TRBV7-2, with D perhaps being TRBD1 or TRBD2 (5 bases each). This CDR3 is built from 19 residues. Trimming removed 1 base at V and 3 bases at J, with 25 bases between. Germline V lookup: CDR1 SGHTA, CDR2 FQGNSA. This CDR3 reads CASSLVDPISGTYYYEQYF. The CDR3 DNA follows: TGTGCCAGCAGCTTAGTTGACCCTATCTCCGGGACCTACTACTACGAGCAGTACTTC.

The chain has TRBV7-9 and TRBJ2-1; TRBD1 agrees at 7 bases. The trim removed 6 bases at V and 7 bases at J, leaving 12 bases unmatched. Germline CDR1 and CDR2: SEHNR and FQNEAQ (reference sequence). This CDR3 is 15 amino acids long. For the CDR3, the DNA is TGTGCCAGCAGGCCTACAGGGGCTATTAGGAATGAGCAGTTCTTC. This translates into CASRPTGAIRNEQFF.

The chain has TRBV5-1 and TRBJ2-2; tentative D call: TRBD2 (7 bases). This CDR3 comprises 16 residues. The ends were cut back, 0 bases at V and 5 bases at J, with 14 bases in the middle. The V gene's germline CDR1 is SGHRS and CDR2 YFSETQ. CDR3 sequence reads: CASSLAGAGATGELFF. CDR3 DNA: TGCGCCAGCAGCTTGGCGGGGGCGGGGGCGACCGGGGAGCTGTTTTTT.

The rearrangement joins TRBV28 to TRBJ1-3; unclear D gene. CDR3 length: 16 amino acids. V was shortened by 1 base and J by 0 bases, with 10 bases between the two germline ends. Germline CDR1 is MDHEN and CDR2 is SYDVKM. Here the CDR3 DNA reads TGTGCCAGCAGTTTATTCCGACCGAGCTCTGGAAACACCATATATTTT. The encoded protein is CASSLFRPSSGNTIYF.

The chain employs TRBV7-9 and TRBJ1-6, with TRBD1 matching over 11 bases. V dropped 5 bases and J dropped 8; count of bases not matched to a gene: 5. The CDR3 sequence is 15 residues long. CDR1 is SEHNR and CDR2 is FQNEAQ in the germline V gene (reference sequence). CDR3 residues: CASSRGDRGYSPLHF. CDR3 bases: TGTGCCAGCAGCCGAGGGGACAGGGGGTATTCACCCCTCCACTTT.

This chain links TRBV2 with TRBJ2-5, with 8 nucleotides matching TRBD2. The V gene end was trimmed by 2 bases and the J gene end by 4 bases; junction bases not matched to a gene: 6. The CDR3 loop spans 15 amino acids. Germline V gene sequence: CDR1 SNHLY, CDR2 FYNNEI. In nucleotides, the CDR3 is TGTGCCAGCAGTGAAACGGGACTAGGTCCAGAGACCCAGTACTTC. Residues: CASSETGLGPETQYF.

The chain links TRBV10-2 to TRBJ1-4; TRBD1 matches 10 bases. The germline gives CDR1 WSHSY, CDR2 SAAADI. V lost 4 bases to trimming and J lost 8 bases; unmatched junction nucleotides: 7. The length of the CDR3 is 15 residues. In DNA form, the CDR3 reads TGCGCCAGCAGTGGAACCGGGACAGGGGTGGAAAAACTGTTTTTT. Encoded protein: CASSGTGTGVEKLFF.

This chain uses TRBV7-2 with TRBJ1-5; 7 nucleotides agree with TRBD1. This CDR3 is 15 amino acids long. Germline V gives CDR1 SGHTA, CDR2 FQGNSA. Trimming at V came to 3 bases and at J to 2 bases, leaving 4 bases not matched to a gene. This CDR3 is CASSFDRAGNQPQHF. CDR3 DNA sequence: TGTGCCAGCAGCTTCGACAGGGCGGGCAATCAGCCCCAGCATTTT.

This clone was counted a few times. This chain joins TRBV19 and TRBJ2-2; D gene ambiguous. CDR3 length: 10 amino acids. Germline-derived CDR1 and CDR2 are LNHDA and SQIVND (reference sequence). With 8 bases removed from V and 6 bases from J, the gap between germline ends came to 4 bases. CDR3 in amino acids: CASSPGELFF. DNA for the CDR3: TGTGCCAGTTCCCCCGGGGAGCTGTTTTTT.

V is TRBV5-5 and J is TRBJ2-2; D is unresolved. Germline V gene lookup returns CDR1 SGHKS and CDR2 YYEKEE (reference sequence). This CDR3 region has 12 residues. V was cut by 2 bases and J by 2 bases, with 1 base left in between. CDR3 nucleotide sequence: TGTGCCAGCAGCTTAAACACCGGGGAGCTGTTTTTT. Translating gives CASSLNTGELFF.